This T cell receptor beta chain was found in a study of cytomegalovirus exposure and HLA in healthy donors (TCRdb year 2017). Concerning the study at large: According to an earlier analysis of several hundred of the donors, about 179 million T cells yielded roughly 100 million unique TCR beta sequences and around 280 Gb of sequence data. Among the roughly 400 genotyped donors, more than 70% belonged to the genetic ancestry cluster associated with self-reported Caucasian donors. To predict cytomegalovirus infection status, the study combined high-throughput TCR immunosequencing, statistical association of individual TCRs with disease status, and machine learning. The study aimed to test whether cataloging public T cell receptors could reveal signatures of past pathogen exposure. All discovery cohort repertoires had been generated on a single sequencing platform. Alongside the repertoire data, information on donor age, sex, ethnicity and CMV serostatus was compiled. Among about 360 genotyped donors of the cohort, an average of about 240,000 unique TCR beta nucleotide sequences were sequenced per donor, roughly 20% of them non-productive. Using immunosequencing, the study profiled T cell repertoires from 666 subjects and related those repertoires to cytomegalovirus serostatus. Genome-wide SNP genotypes for about 65% of the roughly 670 donors were used in a later genetic analysis, which treated that subset as a discovery cohort. Typing coverage differed by locus: A, B, C, DRB1 and DQB1 were typed in roughly 620-630 donors, DQA1 in 500 to 550, DPA1 in approximately 600, and DPB1 in just under 480. The later analysis used no new phenotypic data to find candidate immune exposures, relying instead on TCR beta sequences and their occurrence across donors. Several DR-DQ haplotypes were handled as single units for association and clustering because linkage in the cohort was strong. An early release that covered roughly 600 HLA-typed donors contained around 300 gigabases of sequencing data and tens of millions of unique TCR sequences. To decide whether each TCR beta V gene segment behaved as functional or pseudogenic, an earlier analysis of some 600 of the donors relied on high-throughput TCR beta sequencing. Both class I and class II loci were covered by HLA typing, at four-digit resolution. In a later analysis, previously published TCR beta repertoires from 550 to 750 donors were re-analyzed and high-resolution HLA genotyping was added so that TCR occurrence patterns could be studied. Along with the 666-subject first cohort, a separate validation cohort of over a hundred different subjects was used. General study outcomes and caveats: Only TCR beta chains were sequenced in this cohort, and the absence of alpha or paired-chain data limited detectable features. In a later analysis, HLA-associated TCR beta chains were found to be more clonally expanded and to have lower generation probabilities than equally common non-associated chains. Linkage disequilibrium might explain the correlated functional status among segregating V segments, but an unknown experimental factor could not be excluded. When HLA alleles, especially DR and DQ, strongly co-occurred, TCR associations were difficult to assign to individual alleles. A few of the identified cytomegalovirus-associated TCR beta chains were confirmed in vitro to be specific for cytomegalovirus antigens. Because the 87-base-pair reads could not distinguish some IMGT-functional V segments, including TRBV6-2 and TRBV6-3, those segments were excluded. While some public TCRs were present in many individuals, most TCR sequences turned up only very rarely across donors. Immune exposure information for the cohort was limited to CMV serostatus. In a later genetic analysis, fewer N-insertions in productive TCRs were reported among donors in an Asian-associated ancestry cluster than the 666-donor mean. Because some donors lacked HLA typing at each locus, the association tests relied only on the typed subset. Specific HLA alleles were associated with 15,000 to 20,000 TCR beta sequences at a false discovery rate of 0.05 in a later analysis. A later analysis found that most CMV-associated TCR beta chains appeared HLA-restricted, with HLA associations seemingly driven largely by CMV exposure. Sequencing depth was assumed to be roughly uniform across donors in the presence/absence analyses, though that assumption may not hold. The authors suggested that the approach could potentially be extended to other disease states and immunological phenotypes. A further reported finding was that TCR beta sequences accurately predicted the HLA-A and HLA-B alleles for most subjects in the first cohort. Cytomegalovirus status was reported to be diagnosed by the classifier with high specificity and sensitivity in both the original and validation cohorts. The study listed 150 to 200 TCR beta chains as associated with cytomegalovirus. Broadly in line with IMGT annotations, most TCR beta V segments showed up in productive rearrangements about 87% or about 30% of the time in an earlier analysis of some 590 of the donors. An association between a missense DCLRE1C variant and V-gene and J-gene trimming of TCR beta chains was found in a later genetic analysis and replicated in an independent cohort. A group of highly shared sequence variants was considered likely to be a technical artifact of the sequencing pipeline. The earlier analysis of a few hundred of the donors excluded roughly 16 rarely observed V segments, including chromosome 9 orphons, because counts were too low. In a later analysis, TCR association rates were found to vary across HLA loci, with the most associated TCRs seen for DRB1 alleles and the fewest for HLA-C alleles. Several of the top co-occurrence clusters appeared to be linked to parvovirus B19, influenza, CMV and Epstein-Barr virus, according to a later analysis.

The cohort consisted of 600 or so healthy bone marrow donors. All cohort members were sampled while nominally healthy, although unrecorded immune exposures were likely present. The donor was CMV seronegative and was included in the group of around 320 seronegative cohort members. Each donor provided a peripheral blood sample, and peripheral blood mononuclear cells were used for TCR beta sequencing. Genomic DNA extraction from the blood cell samples was performed with the Qiagen DNeasy Blood Extraction Kit. Concerning this clone: Its recognized antigen is unknown. No base quality information exists; no much larger clone differs at one position.

The library was built by means of the immunoSEQ multiplex PCR assay. For the multiplex PCR, a mixture combining 60 forward primers for TCR Vbeta segments and 13 reverse primers for TCR Jbeta segments was used. The CDR3 region of rearranged TCR beta genes was amplified from genomic DNA by a multiplex PCR assay. On the Illumina HiSeq System, the amplified TCR beta libraries were sequenced as 87-base-pair reads. The authors' analysis ran thus. In a later analysis, some 80 million unique TCR beta chains were counted across the roughly 610 repertoires, and approximately 11 million of these chains were shared by at least two donors. Raw reads were error-corrected and collapsed into unique sequences by a nearest-neighbor algorithm in which closely related sequences were merged to remove PCR and sequencing errors. To assign V, D and J gene segments, CDR3 sequences were aligned to IMGT reference sequences. For a sequence to be retained, at least a six-nucleotide match to both a V gene segment and a J gene segment was required. A rearrangement counted as productive if the CDR3 had no stop codons and remained in frame with V and J, and every other rearrangement counted as non-productive. Following IMGT convention, CDR3 was defined as the stretch from the second conserved V-encoded cysteine up to the conserved J-encoded phenylalanine. In an earlier analysis of more than 550 of the donors, sequences lacking an unambiguous match to a single V gene segment were excluded. An earlier analysis of fewer than 650 of the donors classified V segments as functional when productive rearrangements were above 56.7% and as segregating when the standard deviation between donors was above 5%. To diagnose cytomegalovirus status from the catalog of TCR beta chain sequences, a statistical classification framework was built. V and J gene assignment, in a later analysis, came from comparing TCR nucleotide sequences with IMGT/GENE-DB human TR gene sequences. In a later analysis, CDR3 sequences and most-parsimonious VDJ recombination scenarios were assigned using the TCRdist pipeline. A later analysis defined each TCR beta chain by its CDR3 amino acid sequence plus V-gene family, and excluded reads lacking a unique V-gene family. To address suspected cross-contamination and a sequencing artifact, a later analysis removed some 620 highly shared, low-generation-probability nucleotide sequences. In a later analysis, a clonal expansion index for each public chain was calculated from normalized within-repertoire ranks of inferred template counts. Generation probabilities in a later analysis came from a VDJ recombination model fitted to out-of-frame rearrangements, and those results were checked against IGoR. Hypergeometric tests were used in a later analysis to score TCR-TCR, TCR-HLA and TCR-CMV co-occurrence, with a repertoire-size bias correction applied to the TCR pairs. In a later analysis, false discovery rates were estimated by permuting HLA or CMV assignments 20 times. In a later analysis, co-occurring TCRs were grouped using DBSCAN, and TCRdist sequence similarity was added for clustering within HLA-allele-positive subsets. Repertoires with fewer than 30,000 or more than 120,000 public chains, plus five repertoires with anomalous nucleotide sharing, were excluded from co-occurrence clustering. Here the immuneACCESS table is served through TCRdb, limited to in-frame sequences with V and J called. Missing clones are a known gap in these copies; in checked studies unresolved V genes cover under half, and the rest lacks a known reason. Clone size and V and J calls were adopted from that table, with D and trimming inferred from the DNA. This sample lists 200,000 to 250,000 clones; roughly four fifths were detected once. Of the sample, roughly 2.5% falls within the top ten clones.

For CDR1 and CDR2, the germline V gene (reference sequence) lists SGHKS and YYEKEE. At the junction V is shortened by 5 bases and J by 1 base; bases outside the gene matches: 7. The cysteine opens and the phenylalanine closes a CDR3 of 15 amino acids. The entry retains the CDR3 DNA only, 45 bases that are in frame from base 1. Rearrangement joined TRBV5-5 to TRBJ1-1, with TRBD1 matching 8 junction bases. The source is a woman aged 40 to 50 in good health and CMV-seronegative. Sequenced input: PBMCs. The CDR3 region has the sequence CASRPAGTGNTEAFF. In nucleotide form, the sequence is TGTGCCAGCAGGCCAGCCGGGACAGGGAACACTGAAGCTTTCTTT. Where the CDR3 stops, the reference TRBV5-5 and TRBJ1-1 genes take over; the full variable domain is DAGVTQSPTHLIKTRGQQVTLRCSPISGHKSVSWYQQVLGQGPQFIFQYYEKEERGRGNFPDRFSARQFPNYSSELNVNALLLGDSALYLCASRPAGTGNTEAFFGQGTRLTVV.